These T cell receptor beta chains were read from a single sample in a study of T cells in Graves' hyperthyroidism and ophthalmopathy. TCRdb reprocessed the multiplex PCR reads via MiXCR and lists one record per CDR3 protein. The profile shows nearly 600,000 distinct CDR3 sequences, 14% of them singletons. The sequenced sample consisted of blood. All receptors derive from a woman aged 18-35 years with Graves' ophthalmopathy. Both conserved end residues are part of each CDR3. The D gene is left open where the match is weak. A row's size may be missing; if present it is once, few, many or a size class.

TRBD2,many,TRBJ2-1,TRBV20-1,CSARRREGSSYNEQFF,TGCAGTGCTAGACGACGGGAGGGGTCATCCTACAATGAGCAGTTCTTC
TRBD1,many,TRBJ1-4,TRBV28,CASSSGTGIKLFF,TGTGCCAGCAGTTCCGGGACAGGGATCAAACTGTTTTTT
NA,NA,TRBJ2-3,TRBV19,CASRPDVGGPSTDTQYF,TGTGCCAGTAGACCAGATGTGGGGGGACCTAGCACAGATACGCAGTATTTT
TRBD1,NA,TRBJ1-2,TRBV19,CASSAGQGGYGYTF,TGTGCCAGTAGTGCCGGACAGGGCGGCTATGGCTACACCTTC
TRBD1,few,TRBJ2-5,TRBV12-5,CASGLGKTGGETQYF,TGTGCTAGTGGTTTGGGCAAAACAGGGGGAGAGACCCAGTACTTC
NA,NA,TRBJ2-2,TRBV6-2/TRBV6-3,CASSRADYTGELFF,TGTGCCAGCAGTAGGGCCGACTACACCGGGGAGCTGTTTTTT
NA,NA,TRBJ2-7,TRBV7-2,CASSPKLSANARQATYEQYF,TGCGCCAGCAGCCCTAAACTTTCCGCCAACGCGCGACAGGCCACCTACGAGCAGTACTTC
TRBD1,NA,TRBJ1-5,TRBV6-1,CASRTWTGSNQPQHF,TGTGCCAGCAGAACCTGGACAGGGTCGAATCAGCCCCAGCATTTT
NA,many,TRBJ2-5,TRBV30,CASSSANQETQYF,TGTGCCAGCTCTAGCGCGAACCAAGAGACCCAGTACTTC
TRBD2,many,TRBJ2-1,TRBV27,CASGGLAHHNEQFF,TGTGCCAGCGGGGGACTAGCTCATCACAATGAGCAGTTCTTC
NA,many,TRBJ1-4,TRBV28,CASSSAGVANEKLFF,TGTGCCAGCAGTTCCGCGGGGGTGGCTAATGAAAAACTGTTTTTT
NA,NA,TRBJ1-2,TRBV20-1,CSAPPSREAGYTF,TGCAGTGCCCCACCTTCGCGGGAGGCTGGCTACACCTTC
NA,many,TRBJ2-7,TRBV28,CATSLGSPGSSYEQYF,TGTGCCACGTCGCTGGGATCCCCAGGGAGCTCCTACGAGCAGTACTTC
TRBD1,few,TRBJ1-4,TRBV20-1,CSAPPLTGGKYNEKLFF,TGCAGTGCTCCGCCCTTAACAGGGGGAAAGTATAATGAAAAACTGTTTTTT
NA,few,TRBJ2-7,TRBV9,CASSVEGGGYEQYF,TGTGCCAGCAGCGTAGAGGGGGGCGGCTACGAGCAGTACTTC